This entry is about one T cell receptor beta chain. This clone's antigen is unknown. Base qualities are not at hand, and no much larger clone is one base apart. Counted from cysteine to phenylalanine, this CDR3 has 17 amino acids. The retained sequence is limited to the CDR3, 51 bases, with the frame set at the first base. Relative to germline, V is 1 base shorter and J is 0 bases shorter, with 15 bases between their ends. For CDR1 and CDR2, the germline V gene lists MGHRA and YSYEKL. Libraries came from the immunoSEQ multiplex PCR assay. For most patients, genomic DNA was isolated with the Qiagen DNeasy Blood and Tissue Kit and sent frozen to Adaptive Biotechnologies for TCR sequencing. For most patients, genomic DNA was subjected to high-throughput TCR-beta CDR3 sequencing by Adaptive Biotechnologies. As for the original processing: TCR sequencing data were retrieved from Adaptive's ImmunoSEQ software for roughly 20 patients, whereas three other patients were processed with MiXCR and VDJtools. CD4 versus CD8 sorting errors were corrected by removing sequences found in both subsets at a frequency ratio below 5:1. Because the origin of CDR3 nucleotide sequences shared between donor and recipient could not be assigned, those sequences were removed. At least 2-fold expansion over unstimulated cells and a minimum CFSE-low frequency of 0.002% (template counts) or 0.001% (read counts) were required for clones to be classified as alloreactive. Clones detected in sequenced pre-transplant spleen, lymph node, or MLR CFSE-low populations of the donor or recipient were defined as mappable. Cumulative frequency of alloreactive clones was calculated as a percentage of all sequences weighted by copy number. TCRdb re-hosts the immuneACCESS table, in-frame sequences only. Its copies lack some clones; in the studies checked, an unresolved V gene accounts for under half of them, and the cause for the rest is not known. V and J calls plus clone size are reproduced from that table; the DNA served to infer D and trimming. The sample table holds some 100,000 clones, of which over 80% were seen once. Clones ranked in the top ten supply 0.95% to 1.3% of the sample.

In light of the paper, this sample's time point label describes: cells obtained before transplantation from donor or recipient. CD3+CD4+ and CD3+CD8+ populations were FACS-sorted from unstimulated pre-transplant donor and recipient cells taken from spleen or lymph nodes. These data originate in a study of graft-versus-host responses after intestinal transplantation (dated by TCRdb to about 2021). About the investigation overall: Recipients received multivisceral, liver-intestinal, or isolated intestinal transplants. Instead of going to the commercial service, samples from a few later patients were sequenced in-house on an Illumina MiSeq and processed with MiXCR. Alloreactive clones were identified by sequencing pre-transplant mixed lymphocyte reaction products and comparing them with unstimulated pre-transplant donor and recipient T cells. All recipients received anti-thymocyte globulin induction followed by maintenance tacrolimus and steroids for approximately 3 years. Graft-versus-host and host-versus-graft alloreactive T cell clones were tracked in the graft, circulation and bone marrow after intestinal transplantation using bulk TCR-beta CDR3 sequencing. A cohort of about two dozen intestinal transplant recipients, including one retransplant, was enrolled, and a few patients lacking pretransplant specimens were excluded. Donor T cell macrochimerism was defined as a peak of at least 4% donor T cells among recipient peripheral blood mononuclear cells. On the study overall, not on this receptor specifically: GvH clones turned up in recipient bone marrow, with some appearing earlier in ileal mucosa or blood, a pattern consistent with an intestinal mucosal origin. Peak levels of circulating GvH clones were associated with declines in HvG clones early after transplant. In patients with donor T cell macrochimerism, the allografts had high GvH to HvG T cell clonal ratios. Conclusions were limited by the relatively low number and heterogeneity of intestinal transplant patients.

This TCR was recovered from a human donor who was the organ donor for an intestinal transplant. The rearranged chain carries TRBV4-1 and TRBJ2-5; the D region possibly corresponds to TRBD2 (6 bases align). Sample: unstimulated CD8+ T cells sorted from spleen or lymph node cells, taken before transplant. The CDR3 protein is CASSQGVGGTHQETQYF. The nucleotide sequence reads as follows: TGCGCCAGCAGCCAAGGGGTGGGAGGAACCCACCAAGAGACCCAGTACTTC.